A single sample is the source of the 31 T cell receptor beta chains below, sequenced in a study of blood T cell repertoires in COVID-19. TCRdb's table, derived via immunoSEQ multiplex PCR, lists solely in-frame clones and lacks some. The sample consists of around 320,000 clones, over 85% of them appearing once. Sequencing used PBMCs or T cells enriched from blood (not recorded which). These receptors all stem from a woman in her 50s who had been exposed to COVID-19.

The V gene is TRBV27, the J gene TRBJ2-3, with D uncertain. Germline CDR1 MNHEY, CDR2 SMNVEV (reference sequence). V was clipped by 7 bases and J by 0 bases, with 5 bases between them. CDR3 size: 12 residues. In nucleotides, the CDR3 is TGTGCCAGCACCTCTAGCACAGATACGCAGTATTTT. The encoded protein is CASTSSTDTQYF.

The chain couples TRBV19 to TRBJ1-1; D may be TRBD1 (6 bases). The CDR3 has 14 amino acids. Germline lookup yields CDR1 LNHDA and CDR2 SQIVND (reference sequence). The V end lost 6 bases, the J end lost 4 bases, and 15 bases lay between the germline ends. Here the CDR3 reads CASRPRGWGTEAFF. CDR3 DNA: TGTGCCAGTAGACCCAGGGGCTGGGGCACTGAAGCTTTCTTT.

V and J are TRBV11-3 and TRBJ1-1; 11 bases are a match to TRBD1. This CDR3 comprises 13 residues. Unmatched junction bases numbered 2, after V lost 4 bases and J lost 7 bases. The V gene's germline CDR1 is SGHNT and CDR2 YENEEA. CDR3 nucleotides: TGTGCCAGCAGCTCGGGACAGGGGGGTGAAGCTTTCTTT. This sequence encodes CASSSGQGGEAFF.

This clone was recorded once. The chain uses TRBV5-1 and TRBJ2-7; TRBD1 agrees at 7 bases. V was clipped by 4 bases and J by 7 bases; unmatched bases: 20. The CDR3 spans 17 residues. Germline V gives CDR1 SGHRS, CDR2 YFSETQ. CDR3 bases: TGCGCCAGCAGCACCGCTTTTCCGGGACAGACCTGGGGGGAGCAGTACTTC. It specifies CASSTAFPGQTWGEQYF.

About this clone itself: An end of the junction differs from the germline gene, which may be a read error. The chain recombines TRBV28 with TRBJ1-5; D is perhaps TRBD1 (6 bases). CDR1 MDHEN and CDR2 SYDVKM come from the germline V gene. The CDR3 spans 14 residues. The CDR3 sequence is CASRLVGGGGREYF. CDR3 DNA: TGTGCCAGCAGACTCGTTGGGGGAGGGGGACGGGAATATTTT.

This chain joins TRBV2 and TRBJ2-3, with D unclear. Trimming shortened V by 8 bases and J by 6 bases, and 9 bases separated the two germline ends. Germline V gene data show CDR1 as SNHLY and CDR2 as FYNNEI. The CDR3 runs to 11 residues. The CDR3 DNA reads TGTGCCAGCTGTTCTAGGGATACGCAGTATTTT. This codes for CASCSRDTQYF.

The chain is built from TRBV7-2 and TRBJ1-2; D is unresolved. The germline gives CDR1 SGHTA, CDR2 FQGNSA. This CDR3 is built from 14 residues. V lost 7 bases to trimming and J lost 6 bases, with 18 bases between them. Here the CDR3 DNA reads TGTGCCAGCACTATTTCATCGGGTCCGGATGGCTACACCTTC. Translating gives CASTISSGPDGYTF.

With regard to this clone: Other DNA sequences in this sample translate to the same CDR3. The V gene is TRBV5-1, the J gene TRBJ1-1, with 8 bases fitting TRBD1. With V trimmed by 4 bases and J by 4 bases, 3 bases remained unmatched. CDR3 length: 13 amino acids. Germline assignment: CDR1 SGHRS and CDR2 YFSETQ. The CDR3 loop reads CASSRTGSTEAFF. As DNA, the CDR3 is TGCGCCAGCAGCAGGACAGGGTCCACTGAAGCTTTCTTT.

This clone was recorded once. The chain is built from TRBV28 and TRBJ1-1; D may be TRBD1 (6 bases). The V gene lost 5 bases and the J gene lost 1 base, with 8 bases spanning the gap. Germline CDR1 and CDR2: MDHEN and SYDVKM. The CDR3 consists of 13 residues. The CDR3 is CASSTGQNTEAFF. For the CDR3, the DNA is TGTGCCAGCAGTACGGGACAGAACACTGAAGCTTTCTTT.

The chain joins TRBV2 to TRBJ2-7, with D perhaps TRBD1 (5 bases). The CDR3 is 14 residues long. Germline V gene lookup returns CDR1 SNHLY and CDR2 FYNNEI. Deletions cut 10 bases from V and 1 base from J, with 17 bases between. The DNA of the CDR3 is TGTGCCACCGGTGAGTCGGCAGGGTCCTACGAGCAGTACTTC. This sequence encodes CATGESAGSYEQYF.

The chain joins TRBV3-1 (or the pseudogene TRBV3-2) to TRBJ2-1; no reliable D call. The CDR3 has 15 amino acids. From germline, CDR1 is LGHDT and CDR2 YNNKEL (reference sequence). Deletions cut 7 bases from V and 2 bases from J, with 15 bases between. CDR3 DNA sequence: TGTGCCAGCACCCCATCGCTGGGCGCCTACAATGAGCAGTTCTTC. Translated, it gives CASTPSLGAYNEQFF.

The genes are TRBV19 and TRBJ1-6; the match to TRBD1 covers 7 bases. CDR1 and CDR2 from the germline V gene are LNHDA and SQIVND (reference sequence). With 6 bases clipped from V and 10 bases from J, the junction kept 15 bases outside the gene matches. This CDR3 contains 16 residues. Here the CDR3 DNA reads TGTGCCAGTAGCACATCGGACAGGAGCTTTGGGTCACCCCTCCACTTT. Encoded protein: CASSTSDRSFGSPLHF. Using reference TRBV19 and TRBJ1-6 for the parts outside the CDR3, the full variable domain is DGGITQSPKYLFRKEGQNVTLSCEQNLNHDAMYWYRQDPGQGLRLIYYSQIVNDFQKGDIAEGYSVSREKKESFPLTVTSAQKNPTAFYLCASSTSDRSFGSPLHFGNGTRLTVT.

The CDR3 coding sequence is TGTGCCAGCAGCCGGGACAGAGCGAACACTGAAGCTTTCTTT. Amino acid sequence: CASSRDRANTEAFF. The chain has TRBV2 and TRBJ1-1, with TRBD1 matching 7 bases. This CDR3 comprises 14 residues. Per germline, CDR1 SNHLY and CDR2 FYNNEI. V trimming: 6 bases; J trimming: 1 base; junction bases outside the gene matches: 5.

The chain is built from TRBV3-1 (or the pseudogene TRBV3-2) and TRBJ2-7, with 10 bases that match TRBD1. Trimming at V came to 0 bases and at J to 3 bases, leaving 2 bases not matched to a gene. Germline CDR1 LGHDT, CDR2 YNNKEL (reference sequence). This CDR3 spans 15 amino acids. In DNA form, the CDR3 reads TGTGCCAGCAGCCAAGAGACAGGGGGCTTCTACGAGCAGTACTTC. Its translation: CASSQETGGFYEQYF.

The rearrangement joins TRBV28 to TRBJ1-5; no clear D gene. This CDR3 spans 11 amino acids. Germline loops: CDR1 MDHEN, CDR2 SYDVKM. V lost 5 bases, J lost 10 bases, and 9 bases lay in between. CDR3 protein: CASSEESPQHF. Written as DNA, the CDR3 is TGTGCCAGCAGTGAGGAAAGCCCCCAGCATTTT.

This clone was seen more than once but under ten times. V is TRBV28 and J is TRBJ2-3, with D unclear. CDR3 size: 15 residues. Trimming stripped 4 bases from V and 1 base from J, with 12 bases between. The germline V gene encodes CDR1 MDHEN and CDR2 SYDVKM. Written as DNA, the CDR3 is TGTGCCAGCAGTTCGGCAAAGCTAGGCACAGATACGCAGTATTTT. This translates into CASSSAKLGTDTQYF.

V is TRBV11-3 and J is TRBJ2-2; 8 nucleotides agree with TRBD2. Germline assignment: CDR1 SGHNT and CDR2 YENEEA. The CDR3 consists of 16 residues. V lost 5 bases and J lost 7; bases outside the gene matches: 12. The CDR3, as DNA: TGTGCCAGCAGCCCCTCCGGGGGGGTTTCTGGCGGGGAGCTGTTTTTT. Residues: CASSPSGGVSGGELFF.

The chain uses TRBV27 and TRBJ2-6; possible D gene TRBD2, 6 bases. The germline CDR1 and CDR2 sequences are MNHEY and SMNVEV (reference sequence). CDR3 length: 14 amino acids. Deletions cut 5 bases from V and 9 bases from J, with 14 bases between. As DNA, the CDR3 is TGTGCCAGCAGTCTCTCCCGGGGGAGCAACGTCCTGACTTTC. Translated: CASSLSRGSNVLTF.

This rearrangement joins TRBV28 to TRBJ1-2, with D hard to call. This CDR3 has 13 residues. Germline assignment: CDR1 MDHEN and CDR2 SYDVKM. V was shortened by 5 bases and J by 4 bases, with 11 bases between the two germline ends. The CDR3 reads CASSRNSGYGYTF. CDR3 bases: TGTGCCAGCAGTCGAAACAGCGGCTATGGCTACACCTTC.

CDR3: CASSPLVGSGNTIYF. The CDR3 coding sequence is TGTGCCAGCAGCCCACTGGTCGGCTCTGGAAACACCATATATTTT. The rearrangement links TRBV3-1 (or the pseudogene TRBV3-2) to TRBJ1-3; D gene ambiguous. This CDR3 is built from 15 residues. Deletions cut 4 bases from V and 0 bases from J, with 10 bases between. Germline V gene lookup returns CDR1 LGHDT and CDR2 YNNKEL (reference sequence).

In DNA, the CDR3 is TGTGCCAGCAGGAGAGACAGGGAAACGAGTTTTTTT. As protein: CASRRDRETSFF. The chain combines TRBV2 with TRBJ1-4; 7 bases agree with TRBD1. From germline, CDR1 is SNHLY and CDR2 FYNNEI. This CDR3 has 12 amino acids. The junction had 12 bases not matched to a gene; V was cut back by 6 bases and J by 17 bases.

CDR3 residues: CASSTGQGTDTQYF. Written as DNA, the CDR3 is TGTGCCAGCAGCACGGGACAGGGGACAGATACGCAGTATTTT. V is TRBV7-9 and J is TRBJ2-3, with TRBD1 matching 10 bases. There are 14 residues in the CDR3. J lost 3 bases, V lost 5 bases, and 2 bases had no gene match. Germline V CDR1 and CDR2: SEHNR, FQNEAQ (reference sequence). The full variable domain, rest sourced from reference TRBV7-9 and TRBJ2-3, is DTGVSQNPRHKITKRGQNVTFRCDPISEHNRLYWYRQTLGQGPEFLTYFQNEAQLEKSRLLSDRFSAERPKGSFSTLEIQRTEQGDSAMYLCASSTGQGTDTQYFGPGTRLTVL.

The genes are TRBV6-5 and TRBJ1-1; tentatively, D is TRBD1 (6 bases). The V and J ends lost 8 bases and 11 bases respectively, with 21 bases between them. Germline V CDR1 and CDR2: MNHEY, SVGAGI. CDR3 length: 13 residues. The chain's CDR3 is CASGRDTAFVAFF. CDR3 nucleotides: TGTGCCAGCGGCCGGGACACGGCTTTTGTGGCTTTCTTT.

The V call is TRBV6-5, the J call TRBJ2-7; D is possibly TRBD1 (5 bases). This CDR3 comprises 16 residues. V dropped 2 bases and J dropped 0 bases, with 14 bases sitting between them. Germline lookup yields CDR1 MNHEY and CDR2 SVGAGI. CDR3 bases: TGTGCCAGCAGTTACGAGGCAGGGCGTCCCTCCTACGAGCAGTACTTC. This sequence encodes CASSYEAGRPSYEQYF.

The chain couples TRBV6-5 to TRBJ1-3, with unresolved D. The CDR3 runs to 14 residues. Trimming shortened V by 6 bases and J by 0 bases, and 9 bases separated the two germline ends. Germline V gives CDR1 MNHEY, CDR2 SVGAGI. Here the CDR3 DNA reads TGTGCCAGCAGCACAACCGACTCTGGAAACACCATATATTTT. Its translation: CASSTTDSGNTIYF.

The V and J genes are TRBV20-1 and TRBJ2-7; D may be TRBD2 (5 bases). The CDR3 runs to 10 residues. Germline V CDR1 and CDR2: DFQATT, SNEGSKA (reference sequence). V dropped 6 bases and J dropped 10 bases, with 13 bases sitting between them. CDR3 loop: CSAKARTQYF. The CDR3 bases are TGCAGTGCCAAAGCGAGGACTCAGTACTTC.

V gene TRBV5-6 combines with J gene TRBJ1-3; 10 bases are shared with TRBD1. CDR3 length equals 15 residues. V was clipped by 3 bases and J by 7 bases; unmatched bases: 7. Germline CDR1 and CDR2: SGHDT and YYEEEE. The CDR3 loop reads CASSSGTGVLNTIYF. CDR3 DNA sequence: TGTGCCAGCAGCTCTGGGACAGGGGTTCTGAACACCATATATTTT.

The V and J genes are TRBV24-1 and TRBJ1-1, with 7 positions matching TRBD1. CDR3 length: 13 residues. V dropped 8 bases and J dropped 2; count of bases not matched to a gene: 4. Germline loops: CDR1 KGHDR, CDR2 SFDVKD. CDR3 loop: CATKGQFNTEAFF. The CDR3 DNA sequence: TGTGCCACCAAGGGACAGTTTAACACTGAAGCTTTCTTT.

This clone was detected a few times. The chain links TRBV18 to TRBJ1-4, with D unclear. Trimming took 3 bases from V and 7 from J, leaving 12 bases between them. Germline assignment: CDR1 KGHSH and CDR2 LQKENI. This CDR3 has 14 amino acids. This CDR3 is CASSPVRGTEKLFF. The CDR3 coding sequence is TGTGCCAGCTCACCGGTCCGGGGAACTGAAAAACTGTTTTTT.

CDR3 protein: CASSLVSYRGQGSGNTIYF. In DNA, the CDR3 is TGTGCCAGCAGCTTAGTTTCTTATCGGGGACAAGGGTCTGGAAACACCATATATTTT. V usage is TRBV7-9 and J usage is TRBJ1-3; weak D call: TRBD1 (6 bases). CDR3 length: 19 residues. Germline V gene sequence: CDR1 SEHNR, CDR2 FQNEAQ (reference sequence). Trimming removed 1 base from V and 1 base from J, with 20 bases in between. The entire variable domain, with the rest obtained from reference TRBV7-9 and TRBJ1-3, is as follows: DTGVSQNPRHKITKRGQNVTFRCDPISEHNRLYWYRQTLGQGPEFLTYFQNEAQLEKSRLLSDRFSAERPKGSFSTLEIQRTEQGDSAMYLCASSLVSYRGQGSGNTIYFGEGSWLTVV.

The V call is TRBV28, the J call TRBJ2-1; a possible D gene is TRBD1 (8 bases). Trimming removed 8 bases from V and 9 bases from J, with 20 bases in between. The CDR3 contains 14 residues. Germline V gives CDR1 MDHEN, CDR2 SYDVKM. CDR3 residues: CASGRAGGVGEQFF. The CDR3, as DNA: TGTGCCAGCGGGAGGGCAGGGGGCGTGGGTGAGCAGTTCTTC.